This TCR beta chain came from a study of T-cell reconstitution after alpha-beta-depleted transplantation in children. Study results and caveats: About two months after transplant, alpha-beta T cells reportedly came from several hundred expanded graft clones. It was surviving recipient T cells and thymic progenitors that gave some patients high TCRbeta diversity at day 60. One year post-transplant, T-cell counts and diversity were largely derived from T cells produced anew.

There are many counts of this clonotype. Its antigen is currently unknown. Preparation of the TCRbeta library used unique molecular identifiers. TCRdb re-derived calls from the PCR reads in MiXCR, one entry per CDR3 protein. The sample records 200,000 to 300,000 distinct CDR3 sequences, around 25% being singletons. Unmatched junction bases numbered 5, after V lost 6 bases and J lost 0 bases. Per germline, CDR1 SQVTM and CDR2 ANQGSEA. This CDR3 has 14 amino acids. The TCR sequence derives from a girl aged 2-10 years with Fanconi anemia, due to receive a stem cell transplant. This specimen was PBMCs, taken before TCRalphabeta/CD19-depleted stem cell transplant. J is TRBJ1-2 and V is TRBV29-1; 9 bases align to TRBD1. Here the CDR3 reads CSVERQGANYGYTF. The CDR3 DNA follows: TGCAGCGTGGAAAGACAGGGGGCTAACTATGGCTACACCTTC.